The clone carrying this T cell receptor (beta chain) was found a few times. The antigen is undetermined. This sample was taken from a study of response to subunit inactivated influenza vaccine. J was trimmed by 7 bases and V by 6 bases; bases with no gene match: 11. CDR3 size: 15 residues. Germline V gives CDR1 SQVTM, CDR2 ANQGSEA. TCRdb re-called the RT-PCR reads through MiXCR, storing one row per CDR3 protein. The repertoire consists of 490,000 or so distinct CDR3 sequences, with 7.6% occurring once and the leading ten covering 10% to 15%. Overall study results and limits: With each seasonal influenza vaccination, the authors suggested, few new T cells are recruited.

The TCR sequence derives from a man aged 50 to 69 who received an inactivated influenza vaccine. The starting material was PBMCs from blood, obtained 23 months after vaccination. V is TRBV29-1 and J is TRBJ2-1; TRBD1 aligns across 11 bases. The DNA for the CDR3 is TGCAGCGTAGCTTCCGGGACAGGGGGGGAGAATGAGCAGTTCTTC. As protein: CSVASGTGGENEQFF.